This paragraph reports one TCR beta chain. This receptor's antigen is unknown. No much larger clonotype is one base removed from it; base qualities were not supplied. Libraries were prepared through RACE. Sequencing took place on a NextSeq 500. Library preparation attached unique molecular identifiers to individual cDNA molecules for quantitative, reproducible TCR counting. From each blood RNA sample, both TCR alpha and TCR beta chains were sequenced. In the paper's pipeline: A median of about 87,000 TCRs per sample was observed, with a range of about 23,224 to 690,600. V, J and CDR3 annotation of the TCR reads was performed with the Decombinator software suite. For the PS versus PT1 abundance plots, all samples were subsampled to the same number of TCRs (28,000). TCRs were defined as expanded if absent before sensitization and observed at least eight times at the 2-week time point. The public reads were run again by TCRdb, first through fastp at Q25 and then through MiXCR, and only productive beta chains were kept. Under each unique CDR3 protein, matching rows form one entry showing the most common genes and DNA. TCRdb, not the authors, supplied the V and J calls. The sample records about 60,000 distinct CDR3 sequences, about a tenth of which are singletons. Roughly 14% of the sample rests with the top ten.

The sample comes from a study of human T cells and chemical hapten exposure (dated by TCRdb to the early 2020s). Regarding the complete study: For sensitization, 2% DPC in acetone was applied to a 2 cm by 2 cm area of upper inner arm skin. The mostly female patient cohort included alopecia areata with under or over 50% scalp involvement, alopecia totalis and alopecia universalis. Patch testing was performed on the upper back with Finn chambers containing 0.01% DPC, and the patch tests were scored after 6 days according to International Contact Dermatitis Research Group standards. Blood was sampled from patients pre-sensitization (week 0) and at 2, 6 and about 24 weeks after DPC sensitization. The study tracked peripheral blood TCR repertoire changes in vivo during primary and secondary sensitization to the hapten diphenylcyclopropenone (DPC) in alopecia patients. Patients additionally received weekly therapeutic DPC doses to the scalp throughout the roughly 25-week study period. Blood for TCR sequencing was provided by twenty-nine alopecia patients at one to four time points (pre-sensitization, 2, 6 and 24 weeks). Libraries were pooled for sequencing, and per-sample TCR yields varied mainly because of small differences in library volumes within the pool.

The germline V gene gives CDR1 as SNHLY and CDR2 as FYNNEI. The CDR3 has 12 amino acids, counting the end cysteine and phenylalanine. Only the CDR3 part of the read is kept: 36 bases, read in frame from the first base. V sheds 6 bases and J sheds 8 bases, leaving 13 bases between their ends. Points the paper makes about the study in general: After repeated subsampling, changes were observed in the strength of the expansion versus patch-test correlation and in the threshold at which the correlation became significant. DPC sensitization did not change the number of TCRs with a frequency above 1 in 1000, and there was no evidence of changes in global repertoire structure. Significantly more large CDR3 similarity clusters were formed by expanded TCRs than by pre-sensitization or healthy control sets, consistent with antigen-driven responses. All patients had alopecia, a presumed autoimmune disease, so their immune response might differ from that of healthy individuals. A positive correlation was found between the number of PT1 expanded TCRs and patch test score, with significance reached at thresholds 8, 16 and 32 but not 4.

The sample's time point label, decoded: patch test 1, 2 weeks after DPC sensitization. The treatment or condition label for this specimen denotes: therapeutic diphenylcyclopropenone sensitization with weekly scalp DPC. At each patch-test visit, blood was drawn before the patch test was applied. Patients were eligible if aged 18 to 70, diagnosed with alopecia and judged suitable for DPC therapy, and pregnant patients were excluded. Total RNA was isolated from unfractionated whole blood collected in Tempus Blood RNA tubes. The TCR was taken from a woman between 40 and 50 years old with alopecia areata. Some clones in this sample may be carry-over from other donors' samples. The material was whole blood, obtained in connection with sensitization to the hapten diphenylcyclopropenone (DPC). Here the chain combines TRBV2 and TRBJ1-1; the D gene is unclear. The CDR3 protein is CASRIPGYEAFF. The nucleotides are TGTGCCAGCAGGATCCCCGGGTACGAAGCTTTCTTT.